This T cell receptor beta chain is drawn from a study of identifying expanded T cells in peripheral blood. The CDR3 is made up of 15 amino acids. Per the germline V gene, CDR1 is SGHVS and CDR2 is FQNEAQ. V lost 4 bases and J 7 bases, leaving 18 bases between the germline ends. A remark on this clone: The antigen is undetermined.

This table comes from immunoSEQ multiplex PCR, and its TCRdb copy is limited to in-frame clones, with some not included. The sample carries some 120,000 clones, roughly 82% recorded once. Study-level results: Clone count variance between roughly two-week samples rose with total template count. Differentially abundant clones: 0.95 to 1.5 between replicates, about 17 at 2 to 3 weeks, roughly 18 at four.

J is TRBJ2-3 and V is TRBV7-8; a weak D match, TRBD2 (5 bases). Sequenced: blood. The TCR sequence derives from a person aged 18-70 years in good health. The CDR3 sequence: CASSSRATSGHTQYF. Here the CDR3 DNA reads TGTGCCAGCAGCTCGCGCGCCACTAGTGGCCATACGCAGTATTTT.